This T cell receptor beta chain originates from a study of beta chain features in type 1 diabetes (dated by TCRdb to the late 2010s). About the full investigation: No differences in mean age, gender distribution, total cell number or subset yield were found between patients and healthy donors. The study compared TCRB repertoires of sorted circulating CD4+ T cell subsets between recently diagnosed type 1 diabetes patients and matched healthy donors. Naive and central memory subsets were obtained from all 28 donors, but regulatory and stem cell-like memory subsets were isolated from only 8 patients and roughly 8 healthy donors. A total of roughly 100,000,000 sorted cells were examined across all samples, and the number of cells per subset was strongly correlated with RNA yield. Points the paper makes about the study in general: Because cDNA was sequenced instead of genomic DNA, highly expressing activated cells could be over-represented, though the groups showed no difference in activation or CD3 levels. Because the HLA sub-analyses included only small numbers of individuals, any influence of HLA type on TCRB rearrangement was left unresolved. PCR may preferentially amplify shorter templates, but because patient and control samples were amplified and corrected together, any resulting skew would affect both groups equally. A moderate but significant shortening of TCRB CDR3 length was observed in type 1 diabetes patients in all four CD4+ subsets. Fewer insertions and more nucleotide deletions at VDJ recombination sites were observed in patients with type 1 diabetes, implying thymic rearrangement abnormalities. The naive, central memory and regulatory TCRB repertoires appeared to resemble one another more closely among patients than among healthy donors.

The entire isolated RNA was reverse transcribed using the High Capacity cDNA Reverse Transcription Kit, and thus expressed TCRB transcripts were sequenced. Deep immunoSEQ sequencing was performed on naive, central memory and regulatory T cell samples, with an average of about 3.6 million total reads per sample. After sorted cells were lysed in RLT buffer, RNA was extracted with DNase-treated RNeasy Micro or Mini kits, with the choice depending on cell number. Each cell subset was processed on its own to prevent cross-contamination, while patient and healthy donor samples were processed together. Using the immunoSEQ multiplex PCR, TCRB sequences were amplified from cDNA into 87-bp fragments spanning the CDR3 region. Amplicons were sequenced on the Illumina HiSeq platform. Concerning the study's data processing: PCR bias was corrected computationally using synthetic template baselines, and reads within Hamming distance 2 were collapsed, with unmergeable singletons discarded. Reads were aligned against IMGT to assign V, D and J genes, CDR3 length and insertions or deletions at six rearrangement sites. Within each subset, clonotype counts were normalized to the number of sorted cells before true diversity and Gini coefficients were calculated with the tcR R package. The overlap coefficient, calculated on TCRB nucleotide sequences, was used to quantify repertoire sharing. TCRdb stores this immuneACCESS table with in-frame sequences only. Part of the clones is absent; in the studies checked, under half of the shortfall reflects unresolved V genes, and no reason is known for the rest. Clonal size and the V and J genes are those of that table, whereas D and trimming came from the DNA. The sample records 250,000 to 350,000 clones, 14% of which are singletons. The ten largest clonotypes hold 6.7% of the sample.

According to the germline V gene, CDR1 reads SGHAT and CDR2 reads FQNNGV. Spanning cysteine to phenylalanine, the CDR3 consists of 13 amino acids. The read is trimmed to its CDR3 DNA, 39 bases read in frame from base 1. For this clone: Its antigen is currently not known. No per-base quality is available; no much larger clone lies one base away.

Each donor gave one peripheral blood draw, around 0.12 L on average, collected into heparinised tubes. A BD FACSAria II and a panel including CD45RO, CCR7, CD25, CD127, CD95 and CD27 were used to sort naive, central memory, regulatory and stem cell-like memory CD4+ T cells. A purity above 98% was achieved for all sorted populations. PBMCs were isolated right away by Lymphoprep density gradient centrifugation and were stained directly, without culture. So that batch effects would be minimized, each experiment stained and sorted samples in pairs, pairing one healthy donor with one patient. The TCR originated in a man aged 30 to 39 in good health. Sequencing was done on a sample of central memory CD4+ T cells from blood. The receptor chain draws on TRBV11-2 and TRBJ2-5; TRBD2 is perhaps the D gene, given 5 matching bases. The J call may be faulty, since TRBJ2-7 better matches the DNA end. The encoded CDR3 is CASSLAGSYEQYF. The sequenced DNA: TGTGCCAGCAGCTTAGCGGGGTCCTACGAGCAGTACTTC.